This passage covers 7 T cell receptor beta chains from one sample sequenced in a study of blood T cell repertoires in COVID-19. Data came from immunoSEQ multiplex PCR; TCRdb stores just in-frame clones and leaves some out. The sample holds a few hundred thousand clones, 88% seen once. The sequenced material came from peripheral blood. These receptors were obtained from a woman younger than 45 with COVID-19, enrolled during active disease.

The CDR3 sequence is CATSDLGTGYNEQFF. The CDR3 DNA reads as TGTGCCACCAGTGATTTAGGGACAGGCTACAATGAGCAGTTCTTC. The chain has TRBV24-1 and TRBJ2-1; 8 bases fit TRBD1. Germline lookup yields CDR1 KGHDR and CDR2 SFDVKD. The CDR3 totals 15 residues. J was trimmed by 3 bases and V by 1 base; bases with no gene match: 1.

This clone was counted once. Other nucleotide sequences in the sample specify the same CDR3. V usage is TRBV7-8 and J usage is TRBJ1-5, with no clear D. Germline assignment: CDR1 SGHVS and CDR2 FQNEAQ. The CDR3 is 13 residues long. The ends were cut back, 2 bases at V and 5 bases at J, with 7 bases in the middle. The CDR3 is CASSLTRDQPQHF. The CDR3 coding sequence is TGTGCCAGCAGCTTAACCCGGGATCAGCCCCAGCATTTT.

J is TRBJ2-7 and V is TRBV6-5; 8 bases map to TRBD1. The CDR3 spans 14 residues. Germline values: CDR1 MNHEY, CDR2 SVGAGI. Losses at the gene ends were 2 bases for V and 3 bases for J; bases not matched to a gene: 3. CDR3 sequence (DNA): TGTGCCAGCAGTTACCGACAGGGGTTCTACGAGCAGTACTTC. Translation: CASSYRQGFYEQYF.

The rearrangement uses TRBV19 and TRBJ1-5; D possibly corresponds to TRBD1 (5 bases). Trimming cost V 6 bases and J 2 bases, with 11 bases left between them. CDR3 size: 14 residues. CDR1 and CDR2 (germline): LNHDA, SQIVND (reference sequence). The CDR3 here is CASSGQGGNQPQHF. CDR3 sequence (DNA): TGTGCCAGTAGCGGGCAAGGGGGCAATCAGCCCCAGCATTTT.

This clone showed up just once. CDR3 nucleotides: TGTGCCTGGAGTGTACCCCCCAGGGACTATGGCTACACCTTC. Its protein is CAWSVPPRDYGYTF. The chain employs TRBV30 and TRBJ1-2, with D possibly being TRBD1 (5 bases). V lost 0 bases, J lost 3 bases, and 11 bases lay in between. Germline V gene data show CDR1 as GTSNPN and CDR2 as SVGIG (reference sequence). This CDR3 is built from 14 residues. The full variable domain, rest sourced from reference TRBV30 and TRBJ1-2, is SQTIHQWPATLVQPVGSPLSLECTVEGTSNPNLYWYRQAAGRGLQLLFYSVGIGQISSEVPQNLSASRPQDRQFILSSKKLLLSDSGFYLCAWSVPPRDYGYTFGSGTRLTVV.

V gene TRBV23-1 combines with J gene TRBJ1-5, with D possibly TRBD1 on 5 matching bases. TRBV23-1 is treated as an ORF (open reading frame) with a function not yet certain. There are 18 residues in the CDR3. Trimming took 0 bases from V and 3 from J, leaving 18 bases between them. The CDR3 is CASSQSECARGDNQPQHF. DNA for the CDR3: TGCGCCAGCAGTCAATCGGAGTGCGCACGGGGGGACAATCAGCCCCAGCATTTT.

The V gene is TRBV9, the J gene TRBJ2-2, with D maybe TRBD2 (7 bases). The CDR3 contains 17 residues. Germline CDR1 and CDR2: SGDLS and YYNGEE. V shed 5 bases and J shed 0 bases, with 17 bases lying between them. CDR3 in amino acids: CASREGGGPANTGELFF. The DNA for the CDR3 is TGTGCCAGCAGGGAGGGAGGGGGACCGGCGAACACCGGGGAGCTGTTTTTT.